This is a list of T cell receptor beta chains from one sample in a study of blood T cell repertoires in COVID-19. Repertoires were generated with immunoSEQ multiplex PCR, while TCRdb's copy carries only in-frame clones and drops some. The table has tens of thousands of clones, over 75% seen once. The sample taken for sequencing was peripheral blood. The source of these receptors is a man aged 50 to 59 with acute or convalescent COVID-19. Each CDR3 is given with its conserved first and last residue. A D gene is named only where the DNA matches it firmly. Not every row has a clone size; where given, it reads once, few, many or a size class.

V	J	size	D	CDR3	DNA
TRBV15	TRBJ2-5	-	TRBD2	CATSEQVTSGSHQETQYF	TGTGCCACCAGCGAACAGGTTACTAGCGGGAGCCACCAAGAGACCCAGTACTTC
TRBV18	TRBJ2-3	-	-	CASSPPVAEKSTDTQYF	TGTGCCAGCTCACCACCTGTAGCGGAGAAAAGCACAGATACGCAGTATTTT
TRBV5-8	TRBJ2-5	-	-	CASSSGLYSQETQYF	TGTGCCAGCAGCTCCGGACTATATTCACAAGAGACCCAGTACTTC
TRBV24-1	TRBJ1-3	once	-	CATSDQGSGNTIYF	TGTGCCACCAGTGATCAGGGATCTGGAAACACCATATATTTT
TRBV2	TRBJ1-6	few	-	CASSSQTYNSPLHF	TGTGCCAGCAGTAGTCAGACCTATAATTCACCCCTCCACTTT
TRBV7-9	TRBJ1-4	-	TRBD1	CASSLPGGRSIEKLFF	TGTGCCAGCAGCTTACCAGGGGGGCGGTCTATAGAAAAACTGTTTTTT
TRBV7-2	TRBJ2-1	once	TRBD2	CASSLIRGVTYNEQFF	TGTGCCAGCAGCTTAATTCGGGGGGTTACATACAATGAGCAGTTCTTC
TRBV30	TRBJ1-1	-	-	CAWSDGGSEAFF	TGTGCCTGGAGTGATGGGGGGTCGGAAGCTTTCTTT
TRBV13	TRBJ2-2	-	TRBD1	CASSLGVFGTGYTGELFF	TGTGCCAGCAGCTTAGGTGTATTTGGGACAGGTTACACCGGGGAGCTGTTTTTT
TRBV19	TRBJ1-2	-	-	CASSTQRDTYYGYTF	TGTGCCAGTAGTACCCAGAGGGACACTTACTATGGCTACACCTTC
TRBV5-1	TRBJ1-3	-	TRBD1	CASSFMSGTGLVSSGNTIYF	TGCGCCAGCAGCTTCATGTCCGGGACAGGTCTTGTGTCGTCTGGAAACACCATATATTTT
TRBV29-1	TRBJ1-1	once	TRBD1	CSVDRGLRTEAFF	TGCAGCGTTGATAGGGGGCTAAGGACTGAAGCTTTCTTT
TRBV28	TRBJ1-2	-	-	CASSFIQVANYGYTF	TGTGCCAGCAGTTTCATCCAGGTGGCTAACTATGGCTACACCTTC